This entry concerns a single T cell receptor (beta chain). Its antigen is as yet unknown. This CDR3 comprises 15 residues. The germline V gene has CDR1 MGHRA and CDR2 YSYEKL. V gave up 1 base and J gave up 4 bases; unmatched junction bases: 2. These data come from a study of blood T cells in healthy people across ages. Findings and limits, study-wide: Estimates based on one million T cells were treated as lower bounds.

Primers used in a second PCR of about 6 to 11 cycles were a sample-barcoded 5' primer and a J-beta primer mix. TCRdb used MiXCR to reprocess the 5' RACE reads, holding one entry per CDR3 protein. The table includes over a million distinct CDR3 sequences, around 55% detected once. The chain combines TRBV4-1 with TRBJ2-3, with 10 bases lining up with TRBD2. This sequence was found in a man aged 18-30 years in good health. The specimen sequenced was blood. CDR3 DNA sequence: TGCGCCAGCAGCCAAGTAGCGGGAGGAGCAGATACGCAGTATTTT. It translates to CASSQVAGGADTQYF.